This TCR beta chain was profiled in a study of control samples from healthy donors and cancer patients. The assay was immunoSEQ multiplex PCR, and TCRdb's table has in-frame clones only and misses some. The table lists tens of thousands of clones, 88% of them singletons. Germline V gives CDR1 MNHNS, CDR2 SASEGT. The CDR3 spans 14 residues. Losses at the gene ends were 2 bases for V and 6 bases for J; bases not matched to a gene: 6. The specimen was blood. The TCR comes from a woman aged 65 to 85 in good health. The rearrangement links TRBV6-1 to TRBJ1-1; 7 bases align to TRBD1. The CDR3 is CASSEIQGKAEAFF. The CDR3 DNA follows: TGTGCCAGCAGTGAAATACAGGGGAAGGCTGAAGCTTTCTTT.